Below, 3 T cell receptor beta chains from the same sample are listed, as sequenced in a study of T cells in Graves' hyperthyroidism and ophthalmopathy. Amplification of TCR beta CDR3 regions was performed using RNA transcripts as template. RT-PCR in the first round (using the HTBI primer set) targeted the TCR CDR3. Each CDR3 protein gets one entry after TCRdb re-called the multiplex PCR reads with MiXCR. This table holds about 380,000 distinct CDR3 sequences, about 15% found once. Sequencing input: blood. These receptors all stem from a woman in her fifties or sixties with Graves' hyperthyroidism.

This clonotype was seen many times. Here the CDR3 reads CASTPDQNTEAFF. The DNA of the CDR3 is TGTGCCAGCACTCCGGACCAGAACACTGAAGCTTTCTTT. V usage is TRBV2 and J usage is TRBJ1-1; D remains unclear. V was cut by 7 bases and J by 1 base, with 10 bases left in between. CDR1 and CDR2 from the germline V gene are SNHLY and FYNNEI. This CDR3 is built from 13 residues.

This clonotype was seen a few times. J is TRBJ2-1 and V is TRBV14; 13 nucleotides align to TRBD2. CDR1 and CDR2 (germline): SGHDN, FVKESK. This CDR3 is 19 amino acids long. V shed 6 bases, J shed 0 bases, and the junction held 11 bases outside the gene matches. The CDR3 region has the DNA TGTGCCAGCAGTCCTTCACCGGGACTAGCGGGAACCTCCTACAATGAGCAGTTCTTC. This gives the protein CASSPSPGLAGTSYNEQFF. Full variable domain (remainder filled in from reference TRBV14 and TRBJ2-1): EAGVTQFPSHSVIEKGQTVTLRCDPISGHDNLYWYRRVMGKEIKFLLHFVKESKQDESGMPNNRFLAERTGGTYSTLKVQPAELEDSGVYFCASSPSPGLAGTSYNEQFFGPGTRLTVL.

This clonotype was observed many times. The chain couples TRBV2 to TRBJ2-2; 8 bases line up with TRBD2. Germline V lookup: CDR1 SNHLY, CDR2 FYNNEI. The V gene end was trimmed by 6 bases and the J gene end by 1 base; junction bases not matched to a gene: 1. The CDR3 has 14 amino acids. CDR3 sequence (DNA): TGTGCCAGCAGGCTAGCGGGGAACACCGGGGAGCTGTTTTTT. Translation: CASRLAGNTGELFF.